The 13 T cell receptor beta chains reported below all come from one sample, sequenced in a study of PD-1 blockade in classical Hodgkin lymphoma. Stated time point: newly diagnosed, previously untreated cHL patient sample. Magnetic negative selection was used to purify CD4+ T cells from PBMCs that had been thawed. Measured with immunoSEQ multiplex PCR; TCRdb has only the in-frame clones, and not every one. The table has about 35,000 clones, more than 85% seen once. Input material: CD4+ T cells from blood. These receptors were collected from a human donor with classical Hodgkin lymphoma.

J is TRBJ2-7 and V is TRBV2; no firm D call. CDR3 length: 11 amino acids. Looked up from germline, CDR1 is SNHLY and CDR2 is FYNNEI. V lost 5 bases and J 3 bases, leaving 5 bases between the germline ends. The CDR3 loop reads CASSFSYEQYF. As DNA, the CDR3 is TGTGCCAGCAGTTTCAGCTACGAGCAGTACTTC.

The CDR3: CASSLRTAGAVQYF. The CDR3, as DNA: TGTGCCAGCAGTTTACGGACAGCTGGGGCGGTTCAGTACTTC. The V and J genes are TRBV27 and TRBJ2-4; possibly TRBD1 for D (6 bases). The V gene's germline CDR1 is MNHEY and CDR2 SMNVEV (reference sequence). CDR3 size: 14 residues. The germline V and J ends were trimmed by 2 bases and 11 bases, with 16 bases remaining between them.

This clone was seen just once. The chain couples TRBV6-6 to TRBJ2-3, with D unclear. The germline V gene encodes CDR1 MNHNY and CDR2 SVGAGI (reference sequence). Trimming pared 5 bases from V and 6 bases from J, leaving 6 bases between. This CDR3 contains 11 residues. CDR3 region: CASSLLDTQYF. The CDR3 DNA reads as TGTGCCAGCAGTCTACTGGATACGCAGTATTTT.

The chain employs TRBV29-1 and TRBJ2-5, with TRBD1 identical over 7 bases. V lost 4 bases to trimming and J lost 2 bases; unmatched junction nucleotides: 7. The CDR3 covers 14 residues. From germline, CDR1 is SQVTM and CDR2 ANQGSEA. The DNA of the CDR3 is TGCAGCGTTGTAGACAGGGTCGGACAAGAGACCCAGTACTTC. Its protein is CSVVDRVGQETQYF.

J is TRBJ1-1 and V is TRBV27; the match to TRBD1 covers 7 bases. The CDR3 has 14 residues. Germline CDR1 reads MNHEY; CDR2 reads SMNVEV (reference sequence). With 7 bases clipped from V and 1 base from J, the junction kept 6 bases outside the gene matches. In DNA form, the CDR3 reads TGTGCCAGCAAATACAGGGGTGCGAACACTGAAGCTTTCTTT. This gives the protein CASKYRGANTEAFF.

The rearrangement links TRBV16 to TRBJ1-2; 7 bases fit TRBD1. V trimming: 4 bases; J trimming: 2 bases; junction bases outside the gene matches: 4. CDR3 length equals 14 residues. Germline loops: CDR1 KGHSY, CDR2 FQNENV. The CDR3 DNA reads as TGTGCCAGCAGCCGAGACAGGGCCAACTATGGCTACACCTTC. Protein sequence: CASSRDRANYGYTF.

This chain's CDR3 is CASGPSAGDYGYTF. The CDR3 bases are TGTGCTAGTGGTCCCTCTGCAGGGGACTATGGCTACACCTTC. The V and J genes are TRBV12-5 and TRBJ1-2; possibly TRBD1 for D (6 bases). V was clipped by 5 bases and J by 3 bases, with 13 bases between them. The CDR3 loop spans 14 amino acids. CDR1 and CDR2 from the germline V gene are LGHNT and FRNRAP.

Concerning this clone: A read error may account for a junction end that differs from germline. The chain has TRBV30 and TRBJ1-2; tentative D call: TRBD1 (6 bases). The CDR3 is made up of 13 amino acids. Germline loops: CDR1 GTSNPN, CDR2 SVGIG (reference sequence). CDR3 sequence (DNA): TGTGCTTGGAGCAGTACCCAGGGGTATGGCTACACCTTC. Protein product: CAWSSTQGYGYTF.

This chain joins TRBV6-5 and TRBJ1-2, with unresolved D. The CDR3 runs to 13 residues. The V gene's germline CDR1 is MNHEY and CDR2 SVGAGI. Between the trimmed V and J ends, which lost 5 bases and 1 base, there was a span of 8 bases. CDR3 loop: CASSPGFNYGYTF. The CDR3 nucleotides are TGTGCCAGCAGTCCGGGATTTAACTATGGCTACACCTTC.

This chain links TRBV6-1 with TRBJ2-7, with D tentatively TRBD1 (6 bases). The CDR3 loop spans 14 amino acids. The germline V and J ends were trimmed by 4 bases and 3 bases, with 13 bases remaining between them. In germline, CDR1 is MNHNS, CDR2 SASEGT. The CDR3 nucleotides read TGTGCCAGCAGTGGACACAGGGTGGGCTACGAGCAGTACTTC. Its translation: CASSGHRVGYEQYF.

This rearrangement joins TRBV7-2 to TRBJ1-4, with 7 bases matching TRBD1. The CDR3 is made up of 15 amino acids. V was pared by 4 bases and J by 7 bases, with 9 bases of the junction left unmatched. Germline CDR1 is SGHTA and CDR2 is FQGNSA. CDR3 DNA: TGTGCCAGCAGCTACCAGTCAGGGGGGAGTGAAAAACTGTTTTTT. Translated: CASSYQSGGSEKLFF.

This clone was observed a single time. V is TRBV5-8 and J is TRBJ2-1; no clear D gene. The CDR3 totals 13 residues. Per the germline V gene, CDR1 is SGHTS and CDR2 is YDEGEE. The V and J ends lost 1 base and 10 bases respectively, with 12 bases between them. CDR3 nucleotides: TGTGCCAGCAGCTTGCTAGGCGGCAGGGAGCAGTTCTTC. Its translation is CASSLLGGREQFF.

The rearrangement uses TRBV27 and TRBJ1-6; D remains unclear. This CDR3 spans 15 amino acids. CDR1 is MNHEY and CDR2 is SMNVEV in the germline V gene (reference sequence). V lost 5 bases and J lost 11, with 19 bases in between. CDR3 sequence: CASSQRAGLGPPLHF. CDR3 DNA sequence: TGTGCCAGCAGTCAAAGGGCAGGTTTAGGGCCACCCCTCCACTTT.